This T cell receptor beta chain was sequenced during a study of cytomegalovirus exposure and HLA in healthy donors. Study results and limitations: In a later analysis, TCR beta V- and J-gene trimming showed a link to a missense DCLRE1C variant.

In the case of this clone: Its target is unknown.

PCR primers comprised 60 Vbeta and 13 Jbeta primers. Here immunoSEQ multiplex PCR was the method, and the copy in TCRdb shows in-frame clones only, minus some. The table has 130,000 to 150,000 clones, more than 60% seen once. Germline V CDR1 and CDR2: LNHNV, YYDKDF (reference sequence). Losses at the gene ends were 6 bases for V and 0 bases for J; bases not matched to a gene: 6. The CDR3 contains 15 residues. V usage is TRBV15 and J usage is TRBJ1-1, with 8 bases lining up with TRBD1. The TCR originated in a male donor in good health and CMV-seronegative. Sequenced material: PBMCs. The CDR3 protein is CATRPDRALNTEAFF. CDR3 in DNA: TGTGCCACCAGACCGGACAGGGCCCTGAACACTGAAGCTTTCTTT. The variable domain in full, with the rest retrieved from reference TRBV15 and TRBJ1-1, is DAMVIQNPRYQVTQFGKPVTLSCSQTLNHNVMYWYQQKSSQAPKLLFHYYDKDFNNEADTPDNFQSRRPNTSFCFLDIRSPGLGDTAMYLCATRPDRALNTEAFFGQGTRLTVV.